The clone carrying this T cell receptor beta chain has a single count. This specimen comes from a study of blood T cell repertoires in COVID-19. About the study: Whether acute or convalescent, the COVID-19 samples came from the United States, Italy and Spain.

CDR3 length: 15 residues. V lost 4 bases and J lost 7, with 14 bases in between. Germline values: CDR1 SGHVS, CDR2 FQNEAQ. Study processing details: Estimates of nucleated cell counts were drawn from the amplification of reference gene primers. TCRdb's table, derived via immunoSEQ multiplex PCR, lists solely in-frame clones and lacks some. V and J calls and clone size follow that table, whereas D and trimming were derived from the DNA. The data contain approximately 260,000 clones, roughly 83% of them singletons. The chain combines TRBV7-8 with TRBJ1-6, with D hard to call. The source material was peripheral blood. This sequence was found in a man between 60 and 70 years old who had recovered from COVID-19. The CDR3 DNA reads TGTGCCAGCAGCTCCGCCTTGGTCGGGAATTCACCCCTCCACTTT. It codes for CASSSALVGNSPLHF.